These T cell receptor beta chains were read from a single sample in a study of cytomegalovirus exposure and HLA in healthy donors. This table comes from immunoSEQ multiplex PCR, and its TCRdb copy is limited to in-frame clones, with some not included. Among 70,000 to 85,000 clones listed, around 68% were seen once. Sequencing input: PBMCs. These receptors were collected from a man in his forties in good health and CMV-seropositive. CDR3s include the opening cysteine and the closing phenylalanine or tryptophan. The D gene is left open where the match is weak. Clone size is shown for a subset of rows, as once, few, many or a class of expanded clone.

d_call	v_call	clone_size	j_call	cdr3_nt	cdr3_aa
TRBD1	TRBV7-9	.	TRBJ1-4	TGTGCCAGCAGCGGTCAGGGGGTTTGGAATGAAAAACTGTTTTTT	CASSGQGVWNEKLFF
TRBD2	TRBV6-6	.	TRBJ2-1	TGTGCCAGCAGGCCGGGACTAGGGTCCAATGAGCAGTTCTTC	CASRPGLGSNEQFF
TRBD1	TRBV30	.	TRBJ1-6	TGTGCCTGGAGTGCCGGGACAGAGAATTCACCCCTCCACTTT	CAWSAGTENSPLHF
.	TRBV2	.	TRBJ1-2	TGTGCCAGCCTCCCCGGGGGCTACACCTTC	CASLPGGYTF
.	TRBV5-1	.	TRBJ2-5	TGCGCCAGCAGCCTGACCCCGGGGTCGCAAGAGACCCAGTACTTC	CASSLTPGSQETQYF
.	TRBV4-1	.	TRBJ1-2	TGCGCCAGCAGCCATCCCCGTGGGGGGGGGATCTATGGCTACACCTTC	CASSHPRGGGIYGYTF
.	TRBV29-1	.	TRBJ1-4	TGCAGCGTTTCGGACGGGAGTAATGAAAAACTGTTTTTT	CSVSDGSNEKLFF
.	TRBV19	few	TRBJ2-6	TGTGCCAGTACGAGCAAACCTGGGGCCAACGTCCTGACTTTC	CASTSKPGANVLTF
TRBD2	TRBV11-2	.	TRBJ2-1	TGTGCCAGCAGCTTAGTCGCTAGCGGGAGCGCCTACAATGAGCAGTTCTTC	CASSLVASGSAYNEQFF
TRBD1	TRBV27	.	TRBJ1-1	TGTGCCAGCAGTTTAATTCAGGGGGCTGTTACTGAAGCTTTCTTT	CASSLIQGAVTEAFF
TRBD1	TRBV5-1	.	TRBJ1-4	TGCGCCAGCAGCTACGGGACAGGTCTAAATGAAAAACTGTTTTTT	CASSYGTGLNEKLFF
.	TRBV10-2	.	TRBJ2-5	TGCGCCAGCAGTGAACGGGGGGCGGAGACCCAGTACTTC	CASSERGAETQYF
.	TRBV10-1	.	TRBJ2-1	TGCGCCAGCAGCCCTCTTCCGGGTGAGGATGAGCAGTTCTTC	CASSPLPGEDEQFF
.	TRBV11-1	.	TRBJ2-2	TGTGCCAGCAGCTTTGACAGGCCACACACCGGGGAGCTGTTTTTT	CASSFDRPHTGELFF
.	TRBV6-5	few	TRBJ1-5	TGTGCCAGCAGTTCTGAGGAGGGACAGCCCCAGCATTTT	CASSSEEGQPQHF
.	TRBV7-2	few	TRBJ1-2	TGTGCCAGCAGCTTAGGGCAGAAGGGCTACACCTTC	CASSLGQKGYTF
.	TRBV7-2	.	TRBJ2-7	TGTGCCAGCAGCTTGGGCCGCCACTACGAGCAGTACTTC	CASSLGRHYEQYF
.	TRBV7-2	.	TRBJ1-1	TGTGCCAGCAGCATGCTTCAAGGAGGCACTGAAGCTTTCTTT	CASSMLQGGTEAFF
TRBD1	TRBV9	.	TRBJ1-1	TGTGCCAGCAGCGGAGGGACAGGGGGATGGAACACTGAAGCTTTCTTT	CASSGGTGGWNTEAFF
.	TRBV27	few	TRBJ1-1	TGTGCCAGCGGCTTCAGGATGAGTGATGAAGCTTTCTTT	CASGFRMSDEAFF
TRBD1	TRBV5-6	.	TRBJ1-2	TGTGCCAGCAGGGCACGACAGGGGGCTAACTATGGCTACACCTTC	CASRARQGANYGYTF
TRBD1	TRBV2	.	TRBJ1-5	TGTGCCAGCAGAAGGGGACAGGGGGTTATCGTTGACCAGCCCCAGCATTTT	CASRRGQGVIVDQPQHF
TRBD1	TRBV7-9	.	TRBJ2-7	TGTGCCAGCAGCTCACAGGGGGTCAGGTACGAGCAGTACTTC	CASSSQGVRYEQYF
TRBD2	TRBV27	.	TRBJ2-5	TGTGCCAGCAGTATCGGGACTAGCGGAAGGTCGGAGACCCAGTACTTC	CASSIGTSGRSETQYF
TRBD1	TRBV6-1	.	TRBJ1-5	TGTGCCAGCAGTGGGGCGGGACAGGGGGCCCTTCAGCCCCAGCATTTT	CASSGAGQGALQPQHF
TRBD1	TRBV15	few	TRBJ2-1	TGTGCCACCAGCGGGGGACAGGGCTCCTACAATGAGCAGTTCTTC	CATSGGQGSYNEQFF
TRBD1	TRBV10-3	once	TRBJ2-7	TGTGCCACCCACCCCGGGACAGCCAACTACGAGCAGTACTTC	CATHPGTANYEQYF
TRBD1	TRBV18	once	TRBJ1-1	TGTGCCAGCTCACCCGGGACAGGGGGCACTGAAGCTTTCTTT	CASSPGTGGTEAFF
.	TRBV10-2	.	TRBJ2-2	TGCGCCAGCAGCTGGAGGGCCTTTACCGGGGAGCTGTTTTTT	CASSWRAFTGELFF
TRBD1	TRBV11-2	.	TRBJ1-2	TGTGCGTCCGGACAGGGTTTGGGGGGCTACACCTTC	CASGQGLGGYTF
.	TRBV28	.	TRBJ1-1	TGTGCCAGCTCCACTGTCCCCACTGAAGCTTTCTTT	CASSTVPTEAFF
.	TRBV29-1	.	TRBJ1-1	TGCAGCGTTGTGGGAGGGACTGAAGCTTTCTTT	CSVVGGTEAFF
.	TRBV19	.	TRBJ2-5	TGTGCCAGTAAATCCTATTCGGAGACCCAGTACTTC	CASKSYSETQYF
TRBD1	TRBV5-1	.	TRBJ1-1	TGCGCCAGCAGCGTGGACAGGGGGAACACTGAAGCTTTCTTT	CASSVDRGNTEAFF
TRBD2	TRBV7-2	few	TRBJ2-1	TGTGCCAGCAGCCCGTATTTCCGTAGCGGGGGGCTAAATGAGCAGTTCTTC	CASSPYFRSGGLNEQFF
TRBD2	TRBV6-1	.	TRBJ2-7	TGTGCCATCGGACTAGCGCACTACGAGCAGTACTTC	CAIGLAHYEQYF
.	TRBV30	.	TRBJ2-3	TGTGCCTGGAGTGGCCTCCTGGCGGCTAGCACAGATACGCAGTATTTT	CAWSGLLAASTDTQYF
TRBD2	TRBV9	.	TRBJ2-5	TGTGCCAGCAGCTCGGGACTAGCGAATCAAGAGACCCAGTACTTC	CASSSGLANQETQYF
TRBD2	TRBV5-6	few	TRBJ2-1	TGTGCCAGCAGCCCGGGACTAGCGGGATACAATGAGCAGTTCTTC	CASSPGLAGYNEQFF
.	TRBV30	.	TRBJ2-2	TGTGCCTGCCCCAGAACCGGGGAGCTGTTTTTT	CACPRTGELFF
TRBD1	TRBV9	once	TRBJ1-2	TGTGCCAGCAGCCCCCGGACAGGGAACTATGGCTACACCTTC	CASSPRTGNYGYTF
.	TRBV4-1	.	TRBJ1-2	TGCGCCAGCAGCCAAGGCCGGGGGGGGAACTATGGCTACACCTTC	CASSQGRGGNYGYTF
.	TRBV6-1	.	TRBJ2-3	TGTGCCAGCAGTGTTAGCGGTGATACGCAGTATTTT	CASSVSGDTQYF
.	TRBV28	.	TRBJ2-2	TGTGCCAGCAACGAGGAGCTGGGCGGGGAGCTGTTTTTT	CASNEELGGELFF